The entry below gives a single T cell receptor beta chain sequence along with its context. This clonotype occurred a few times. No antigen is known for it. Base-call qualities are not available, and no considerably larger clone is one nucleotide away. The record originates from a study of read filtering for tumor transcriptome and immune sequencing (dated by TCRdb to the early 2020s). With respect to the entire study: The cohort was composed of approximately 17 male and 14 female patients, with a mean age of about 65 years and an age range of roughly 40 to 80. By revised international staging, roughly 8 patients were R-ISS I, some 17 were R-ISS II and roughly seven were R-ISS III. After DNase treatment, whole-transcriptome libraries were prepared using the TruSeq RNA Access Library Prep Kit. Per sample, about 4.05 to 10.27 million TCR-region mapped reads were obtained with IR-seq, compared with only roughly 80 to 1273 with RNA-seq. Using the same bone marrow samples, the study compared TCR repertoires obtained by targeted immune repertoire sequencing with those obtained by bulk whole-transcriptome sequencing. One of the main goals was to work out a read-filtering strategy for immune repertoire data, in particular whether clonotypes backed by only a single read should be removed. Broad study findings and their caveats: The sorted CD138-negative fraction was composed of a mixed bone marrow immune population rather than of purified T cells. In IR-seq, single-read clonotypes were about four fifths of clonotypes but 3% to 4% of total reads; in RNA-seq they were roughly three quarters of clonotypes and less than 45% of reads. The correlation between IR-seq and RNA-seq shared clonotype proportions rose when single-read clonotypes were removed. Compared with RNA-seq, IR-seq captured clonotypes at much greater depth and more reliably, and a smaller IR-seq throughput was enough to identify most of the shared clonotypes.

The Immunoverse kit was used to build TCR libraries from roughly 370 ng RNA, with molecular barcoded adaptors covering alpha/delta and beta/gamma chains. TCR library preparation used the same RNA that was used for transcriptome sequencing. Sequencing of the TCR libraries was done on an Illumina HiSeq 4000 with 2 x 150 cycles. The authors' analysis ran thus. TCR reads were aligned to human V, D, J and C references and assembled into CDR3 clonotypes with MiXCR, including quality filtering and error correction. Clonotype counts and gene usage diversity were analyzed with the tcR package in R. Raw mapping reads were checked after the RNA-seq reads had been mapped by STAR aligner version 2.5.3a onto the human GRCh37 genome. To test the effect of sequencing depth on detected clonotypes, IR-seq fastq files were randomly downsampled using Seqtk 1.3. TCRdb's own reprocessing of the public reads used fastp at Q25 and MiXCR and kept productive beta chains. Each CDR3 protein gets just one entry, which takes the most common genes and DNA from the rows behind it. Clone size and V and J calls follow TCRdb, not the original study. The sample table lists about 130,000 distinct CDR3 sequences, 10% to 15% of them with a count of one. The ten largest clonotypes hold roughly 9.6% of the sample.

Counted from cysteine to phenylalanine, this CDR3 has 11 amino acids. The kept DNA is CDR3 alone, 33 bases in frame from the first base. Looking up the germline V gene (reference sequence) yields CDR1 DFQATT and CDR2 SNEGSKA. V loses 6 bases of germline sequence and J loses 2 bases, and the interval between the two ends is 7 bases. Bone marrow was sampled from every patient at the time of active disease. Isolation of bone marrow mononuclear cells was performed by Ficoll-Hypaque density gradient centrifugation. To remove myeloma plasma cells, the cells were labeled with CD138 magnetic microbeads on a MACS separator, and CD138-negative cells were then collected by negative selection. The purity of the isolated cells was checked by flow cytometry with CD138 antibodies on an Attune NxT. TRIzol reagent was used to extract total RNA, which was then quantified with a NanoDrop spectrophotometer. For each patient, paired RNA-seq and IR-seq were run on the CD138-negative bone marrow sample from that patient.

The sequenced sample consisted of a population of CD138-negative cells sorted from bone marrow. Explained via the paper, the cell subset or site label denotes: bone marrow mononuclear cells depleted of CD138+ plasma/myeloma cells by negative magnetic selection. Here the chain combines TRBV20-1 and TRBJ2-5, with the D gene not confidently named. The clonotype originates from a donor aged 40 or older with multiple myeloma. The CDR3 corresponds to CSAQRQETQYF. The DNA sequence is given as TGCAGTGCGCAAAGACAAGAGACCCAGTACTTC.